The sequence of this T cell receptor beta chain was determined in a study of blood T cell repertoires in COVID-19. TCRdb's table, derived via immunoSEQ multiplex PCR, lists solely in-frame clones and lacks some. Among over 110,000 clones, 84% were seen once, and the ten largest hold approximately 4%. The CDR3 runs 15 residues. CDR1 and CDR2 (germline): LNHNV, YYDKDF (reference sequence). With V trimmed by 0 bases and J by 5 bases, 6 bases remained unmatched. This clone was detected only a few times. The chain couples TRBV15 to TRBJ1-2; TRBD1 agrees at 7 bases. The sequence derives from a man aged 45-65 years in a cohort exposed to, infected with or recovered from COVID-19 (not recorded which). The sequencing sample was made of PBMCs or T cells enriched from blood (not recorded which). CDR3 bases: TGTGCCACCAGCAGAGACGCCGGGACAGTGTATGGCTACACCTTC. Translation: CATSRDAGTVYGYTF.